Listed below are T cell receptor beta chains from one sample, sequenced in a study of Ad26.COV2.S vaccination and SARS-CoV-2 variants. Here immunoSEQ multiplex PCR was the method, and the copy in TCRdb shows in-frame clones only, minus some. This table has 450,000 to 550,000 clones, 80% to 90% appearing once. This sample comprised peripheral blood, obtained in a trial of Ad26.COV2.S vaccine versus placebo. These receptors were collected from a person aged 18 to 59 who received the Ad26.COV2.S COVID-19 vaccine or a placebo. The CDR3 runs from the conserved cysteine through the conserved F or W.

len: 15; j_gene: TRBJ1-5; v_gene: TRBV15; CDR3aa: CATSEHRGSNQPQHF
len: 15; j_gene: TRBJ1-5; v_gene: TRBV6-5; CDR3aa: CASSYSKRSRQPQHF
len: 16; j_gene: TRBJ1-6; v_gene: TRBV19; CDR3aa: CASTMEVTGRTSPLHF
len: 13; j_gene: TRBJ1-2; v_gene: TRBV30; CDR3aa: CAWSAYQNYGYTF
len: 11; j_gene: TRBJ1-2; v_gene: TRBV20-1; CDR3aa: CSAPVRSRYTF
len: 13; j_gene: TRBJ2-7; v_gene: TRBV12-3/TRBV12-4; CDR3aa: CASRPGGAYEQYF
len: 13; j_gene: TRBJ1-5; v_gene: TRBV6-5; CDR3aa: CASGDSSNQPQHF
len: 13; j_gene: TRBJ2-7; v_gene: TRBV11-3; CDR3aa: CASSLGPGSEQYF
len: 15; j_gene: TRBJ1-2; v_gene: TRBV3-1/TRBV3-2; CDR3aa: CASSESEGQKDGYTF
len: 13; j_gene: TRBJ2-1; v_gene: TRBV30; CDR3aa: CAWSESGLGEQFF
len: 12; j_gene: TRBJ2-1; v_gene: TRBV6-1; CDR3aa: CASSEVGNEQFF
len: 15; j_gene: TRBJ1-6; v_gene: TRBV6-1; CDR3aa: CASSEFGANNSPLHF
len: 19; j_gene: TRBJ2-3; v_gene: TRBV2; CDR3aa: CASSARRASGGASTDTQYF
len: 15; j_gene: TRBJ1-4; v_gene: TRBV28; CDR3aa: CASTWSQASNEKLFF
len: 16; j_gene: TRBJ2-6; v_gene: TRBV4-1; CDR3aa: CASSQDRGSGANVLTF
len: 14; j_gene: TRBJ1-2; v_gene: TRBV7-9; CDR3aa: CASSYQQQGTGYTF
len: 11; j_gene: TRBJ2-5; v_gene: TRBV5-6; CDR3aa: CASSLSGTQYF
len: 14; j_gene: TRBJ1-1; v_gene: TRBV30; CDR3aa: CAWSVTGLNTEAFF
len: 15; j_gene: TRBJ1-3; v_gene: TRBV9; CDR3aa: CASSVSGYAGNTIYF
len: 12; j_gene: TRBJ1-2; v_gene: TRBV6-5; CDR3aa: CASSYSGYGYTF
len: 15; j_gene: TRBJ2-7; v_gene: TRBV3-1/TRBV3-2; CDR3aa: CASSQGGLAVYEQYF
len: 15; j_gene: TRBJ1-1; v_gene: TRBV5-4; CDR3aa: CATTPGGQGFGEAFF
len: 14; j_gene: TRBJ2-3; v_gene: TRBV11-1; CDR3aa: CASSLPLNTDTQYF
len: 14; j_gene: TRBJ1-2; v_gene: TRBV25-1; CDR3aa: CASSEYGHNYGYTF
len: 15; j_gene: TRBJ2-7; v_gene: TRBV21-1; CDR3aa: CASSKGRRGVDEQYF
len: 13; j_gene: TRBJ2-7; v_gene: TRBV29-1; CDR3aa: CSASRGALNEQYF
len: 15; j_gene: TRBJ2-7; v_gene: TRBV5-1; CDR3aa: CASSLGMLSSYEQYF
len: 13; j_gene: TRBJ2-5; v_gene: TRBV6-5; CDR3aa: CASTSPHGETQYF
len: 13; j_gene: TRBJ2-7; v_gene: TRBV6-5; CDR3aa: CASRLSNSYEQYF
len: 16; j_gene: TRBJ2-3; v_gene: TRBV11-3; CDR3aa: CASSLGSSGYPDTQYF
len: 15; j_gene: TRBJ2-7; v_gene: TRBV5-4; CDR3aa: CASSRGGALSYEQYF
len: 15; j_gene: TRBJ1-5; v_gene: TRBV9; CDR3aa: CASSVGISSNQPQHF
len: 14; j_gene: TRBJ1-6; v_gene: TRBV10-3; CDR3aa: CAITKTENNSPLHF
len: 16; j_gene: TRBJ1-6; v_gene: TRBV5-6; CDR3aa: CASSLPWTGLNSPLHF
len: 17; j_gene: TRBJ1-4; v_gene: TRBV30; CDR3aa: CAWSVPPKGSTNEKLFF
len: 17; j_gene: TRBJ2-7; v_gene: TRBV5-1; CDR3aa: CASSPYRGRGGSYEQYF
len: 19; j_gene: TRBJ2-1; v_gene: TRBV3-1/TRBV3-2; CDR3aa: CASSQRATSGGSSYNEQFF